These T cell receptor beta chains were read from a single sample in a study of blood T cells in healthy people across ages. TCRdb called the 5' RACE reads again in MiXCR, with one record for every CDR3 protein. The sample has roughly 1.6 million distinct CDR3 sequences; roughly 30% are singletons. Material for sequencing was blood. The receptors were gathered from a woman aged 25 to 39 in good health. CDR3s include the opening cysteine and the closing phenylalanine or tryptophan. The D gene is left open where the match is weak. For some rows the clone size is stated as once, few or many, or as a class when expanded; others skip it.

j_call clone_size v_call d_call cdr3_aa cdr3_nt
TRBJ1-4 few TRBV9 NA CASSVGTDSREKLFF TGTGCCAGCAGCGTAGGGACAGATTCTCGTGAAAAACTGTTTTTT
TRBJ2-7 NA TRBV20-1 NA CSARDPSGRATYEQYF TGCAGTGCTAGAGACCCCTCCGGCAGGGCCACCTACGAGCAGTACTTC
TRBJ2-7 NA TRBV7-9 TRBD1 CASSLGTGDHEQYF TGTGCCAGCAGCTTAGGGACAGGGGACCACGAGCAGTACTTC
TRBJ2-6 few TRBV6-6 TRBD1 CASSMTGVGANVLTF TGTGCCAGCAGTATGACAGGGGTTGGGGCCAACGTCCTGACTTTC
TRBJ2-1 few TRBV10-3 TRBD2 CAAQAGGVDNEQFF TGTGCCGCCCAGGCGGGAGGGGTGGATAATGAGCAGTTCTTC
TRBJ2-1 NA TRBV10-3 TRBD1 CAIGTGGLNEQFF TGTGCCATCGGGACAGGGGGCCTCAATGAGCAGTTCTTC
TRBJ2-5 NA TRBV20-1 TRBD1 CSANRGQETQYF TGCAGTGCAAACAGGGGGCAAGAGACCCAGTACTTC
TRBJ1-2 few TRBV7-3 TRBD1 CASSPTGGLGGYTF TGTGCCAGCAGCCCAACAGGGGGCTTGGGTGGCTACACCTTC
TRBJ2-1 few TRBV11-2 NA CASSFRLGNEQFF TGTGCCAGCAGCTTCCGACTAGGGAATGAGCAGTTCTTC
TRBJ1-1 NA TRBV29-1 NA CSALSGTHLEAFF TGCAGCGCACTCTCCGGGACACACTTAGAAGCTTTCTTT
TRBJ2-4 few TRBV28 TRBD1 CASSKQGAVNIQYF TGTGCCAGCAGCAAACAGGGGGCGGTAAACATTCAGTACTTC
TRBJ2-7 NA TRBV20-1 TRBD1 CSASTGATYEQYF TGCAGTGCTAGCACAGGGGCGACCTACGAGCAGTACTTC
TRBJ2-1 few TRBV28 TRBD2 CASSLVAGFVQPFNEQFF TGTGCCAGCAGTTTGGTAGCGGGCTTTGTCCAACCCTTTAATGAGCAGTTCTTC
TRBJ1-3 few TRBV7-2 TRBD1 CASSPDRGTGNTIYF TGTGCCAGCAGCCCCGACAGGGGGACTGGAAACACCATATATTTT
TRBJ2-5 few TRBV5-1 NA CASSLDASGKTQYF TGCGCCAGCAGCTTGGATGCATCTGGGAAGACCCAGTACTTC
TRBJ2-1 NA TRBV3-1 TRBD2 CASSQGLAGGSTNEQFF TGTGCCAGCAGCCAAGGACTAGCGGGAGGCAGTACCAATGAGCAGTTCTTC
TRBJ2-6 NA TRBV20-1 NA CSARVNQDTGANVLTF TGCAGTGCTAGAGTGAACCAGGATACTGGGGCCAACGTCCTGACTTTC
TRBJ2-7 few TRBV7-9 NA CASSLITSAEQYF TGTGCCAGCAGCTTAATTACCTCCGCCGAGCAGTACTTC
TRBJ2-7 many TRBV29-1 NA CSVATRNTYEQYF TGCAGCGTCGCCACACGGAATACCTACGAGCAGTACTTC
TRBJ2-5 NA TRBV20-1 NA CSASLVLQETQYF TGCAGTGCTAGCCTCGTTCTCCAAGAGACCCAGTACTTC
TRBJ1-6 few TRBV20-1 NA CSARAGSTYNSPLHF TGCAGTGCTAGAGCTGGCAGCACATATAATTCACCCCTCCACTTT
TRBJ2-7 NA TRBV29-1 TRBD1 CSVVGTGPSGPYEQYF TGCAGCGTGGTGGGGACAGGACCCTCGGGGCCCTACGAGCAGTACTTC
TRBJ2-1 few TRBV12-3/TRBV12-4 NA CASSLGTDSGNEQFF TGTGCCAGCAGCCTCGGGACTGACTCGGGTAATGAGCAGTTCTTC
TRBJ2-3 few TRBV12-3/TRBV12-4 TRBD1 CASSFDRDRGFIDSDTQYF TGTGCCAGCAGTTTTGATAGGGACAGGGGGTTTATCGACTCAGATACGCAGTATTTT
TRBJ1-1 NA TRBV30 NA CAWSAHRVGREAFF TGTGCCTGGAGTGCTCACCGCGTGGGTCGCGAAGCTTTCTTT
TRBJ1-5 NA TRBV12-3/TRBV12-4 TRBD1 CASRTGPFGEPQHF TGTGCCAGCAGGACAGGGCCCTTCGGGGAGCCCCAGCATTTT
TRBJ1-5 NA TRBV20-1 TRBD1 CSARDQGQAWGHQPQHF TGCAGTGCTAGAGATCAGGGACAGGCTTGGGGTCATCAGCCCCAGCATTTT
TRBJ2-1 NA TRBV4-1 TRBD2 CASSQDGLAGGQQFF TGCGCCAGCAGCCAAGATGGGCTAGCGGGAGGGCAACAGTTCTTC
TRBJ1-5 NA TRBV12-3/TRBV12-4 NA CATRDDSRSNQPQHF TGTGCCACCCGAGACGACAGTCGAAGCAATCAGCCCCAGCATTTT
TRBJ2-2 few TRBV12-3/TRBV12-4 NA CASSMVTGELFF TGTGCCAGCAGTATGGTGACCGGGGAGCTGTTTTTT
TRBJ2-3 few TRBV5-1 TRBD1 CASSLGGTGGGADTQYF TGCGCCAGCAGCTTGGGAGGGACAGGGGGCGGCGCAGATACGCAGTATTTT
TRBJ1-5 NA TRBV16 NA CASSQGWGKQPQHF TGTGCCAGCAGTCAAGGGTGGGGCAAGCAGCCCCAGCATTTT
TRBJ2-7 many TRBV9 TRBD1 CASSARTGLEQYF TGTGCCAGCAGCGCGAGGACAGGACTCGAGCAGTACTTC
TRBJ2-7 many TRBV10-3 TRBD2 CATLPERDVYEQYF TGTGCCACTCTCCCGGAGCGGGATGTCTACGAGCAGTACTTC
TRBJ2-1 NA TRBV9 NA CASSAPSDSSLFRQFF TGTGCCAGCAGCGCCCCCTCGGACTCTTCCCTGTTCCGGCAGTTCTTC
TRBJ2-1 many TRBV7-9 NA CASSLPWGHEQFF TGTGCCAGCAGCTTACCGTGGGGTCACGAGCAGTTCTTC
TRBJ2-1 NA TRBV7-2 TRBD2 CASSLDPLLAGLTYNEQFF TGTGCCAGCAGCTTAGATCCCCTCCTAGCGGGGCTAACCTACAATGAGCAGTTCTTC
TRBJ2-7 NA TRBV6-2/TRBV6-3 TRBD2 CASSYGSGNYEQYF TGTGCCAGCAGTTACGGTAGCGGGAACTACGAGCAGTACTTC
TRBJ2-3 few TRBV9 NA CASSVATGNTDTQYF TGTGCCAGCAGCGTAGCTACAGGCAACACAGATACGCAGTATTTT
TRBJ1-1 NA TRBV5-1 TRBD1 CATGQDMNTEAFF TGCGCCACTGGACAGGACATGAACACTGAAGCTTTCTTT
TRBJ1-2 NA TRBV14 NA CASSKGGGMNYGYTF TGTGCCAGCAGCAAAGGTGGAGGGATGAACTATGGCTACACCTTC
TRBJ2-3 NA TRBV11-2 TRBD2 CASSLVWLAGANLSFLDTQYF TGTGCCAGCAGCTTAGTGTGGTTAGCGGGAGCAAATCTCTCTTTTTTGGATACGCAGTATTTT
TRBJ2-3 NA TRBV5-1 TRBD2 CASSLSVAGGLSSTDTQYF TGCGCCAGCAGCTTGTCCGTGGCGGGAGGCCTCTCTAGCACAGATACGCAGTATTTT
TRBJ1-2 NA TRBV5-6 NA CASRIWGANGYTF TGTGCCAGCAGGATATGGGGGGCGAACGGCTACACCTTC
TRBJ2-7 many TRBV20-1 NA CSARDGSGGEQYF TGCAGTGCTAGAGACGGGTCGGGCGGCGAGCAGTACTTC
TRBJ2-1 few TRBV7-9 TRBD2 CASSSRGIAGDNEQFF TGTGCCAGCAGCTCAAGAGGTATAGCGGGAGACAATGAGCAGTTCTTC
TRBJ2-1 NA TRBV5-6 NA CASSSGPKNYNEQFF TGTGCCAGCAGCTCCGGGCCGAAAAACTACAATGAGCAGTTCTTC
TRBJ2-7 NA TRBV18 TRBD1 CASSQIPGGPHYEQYF TGTGCCAGCTCTCAGATCCCAGGGGGCCCTCACTACGAGCAGTACTTC
TRBJ2-7 NA TRBV29-1 NA CSVGGDTYEQYF TGCAGCGTTGGGGGGGACACCTACGAGCAGTACTTC
TRBJ2-2 NA TRBV6-6 NA CASRPRGQGNTGELFF TGTGCCAGCAGACCCAGAGGGCAGGGGAACACCGGGGAGCTGTTTTTT
TRBJ1-1 many TRBV11-2 NA CASSLDPRGNTEAFF TGTGCCAGCAGCTTAGATCCCCGAGGAAACACTGAAGCTTTCTTT
TRBJ2-2 NA TRBV18 NA CASSQGTDNGELFF TGTGCCAGCTCACAAGGGACTGACAACGGGGAGCTGTTTTTT
TRBJ2-1 few TRBV4-2 TRBD2 CASSQATSPDEQFF TGTGCCAGCAGCCAGGCGACTAGCCCCGATGAGCAGTTCTTC
TRBJ2-3 many TRBV10-3 NA CAITPGTQEADTQYF TGTGCCATCACCCCCGGGACACAAGAAGCAGATACGCAGTATTTT
TRBJ2-1 many TRBV7-2 TRBD2 CASSSTPTSGGLFF TGTGCCAGCAGCTCCACACCCACTAGCGGGGGCTTGTTCTTC
TRBJ2-1 NA TRBV12-3/TRBV12-4 TRBD2 CASRPPPLAGVGNEQFF TGTGCCAGCAGGCCACCCCCACTAGCGGGAGTGGGCAATGAGCAGTTCTTC
TRBJ2-7 few TRBV15 NA CATSLSRQQGEQYF TGTGCCACCAGCTTAAGCAGACAGCAGGGGGAGCAGTACTTC
TRBJ1-1 NA TRBV20-1 TRBD1 CSARAGQGWTEAFF TGCAGTGCTAGAGCGGGACAGGGTTGGACTGAAGCTTTCTTT
TRBJ2-5 NA TRBV20-1 TRBD2 CSATGLAGARETQYF TGCAGTGCTACCGGACTAGCGGGGGCCCGGGAGACCCAGTACTTC
TRBJ2-5 NA TRBV7-9 TRBD2 CASSPRTSGRGGETQYF TGTGCCAGCAGCCCTCGGACTAGCGGGAGAGGGGGGGAGACCCAGTACTTC